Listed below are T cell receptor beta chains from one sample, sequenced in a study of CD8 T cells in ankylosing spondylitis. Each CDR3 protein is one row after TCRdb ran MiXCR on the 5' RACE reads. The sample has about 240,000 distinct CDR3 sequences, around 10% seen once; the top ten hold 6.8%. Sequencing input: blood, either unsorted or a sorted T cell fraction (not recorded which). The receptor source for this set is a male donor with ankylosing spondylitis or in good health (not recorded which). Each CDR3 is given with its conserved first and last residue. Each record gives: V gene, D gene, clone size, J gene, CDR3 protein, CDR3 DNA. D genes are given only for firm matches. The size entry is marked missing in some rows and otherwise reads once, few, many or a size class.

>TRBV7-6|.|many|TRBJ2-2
CASSLTIGGELFF
TGTGCCAGCAGCTTGACGATCGGCGGGGAGCTGTTTTTT
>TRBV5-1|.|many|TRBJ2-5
CASSLETGKTQYF
TGCGCCAGCAGCTTGGAAACGGGGAAGACCCAGTACTTC
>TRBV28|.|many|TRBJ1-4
CASLGQGPEKLFF
TGTGCCAGCCTAGGGCAGGGGCCCGAAAAACTGTTTTTT
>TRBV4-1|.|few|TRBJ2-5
CASSQEGMTYQETQYF
TGCGCCAGCAGCCAAGAGGGAATGACGTACCAAGAGACCCAGTACTTC
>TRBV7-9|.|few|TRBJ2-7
CASSLDARGSEQYF
TGTGCCAGCAGCTTAGATGCCAGGGGAAGCGAGCAGTACTTC
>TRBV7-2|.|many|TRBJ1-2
CASSLSSNYGYTF
TGTGCCAGCAGCTTATCATCTAACTATGGCTACACCTTC
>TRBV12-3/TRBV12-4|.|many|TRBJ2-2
CASSFRRGLDGELFF
TGTGCCAGCAGTTTTAGGAGGGGGCTAGACGGGGAGCTGTTTTTT
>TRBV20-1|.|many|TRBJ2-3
CSARDRIGGRSRDTQYF
TGCAGTGCTAGAGATCGTATCGGGGGCCGATCGCGGGATACGCAGTATTTT
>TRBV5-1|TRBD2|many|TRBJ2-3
CASSLMLAGGRTDTQYF
TGCGCCAGCAGCTTGATGCTAGCGGGGGGACGCACAGATACGCAGTATTTT
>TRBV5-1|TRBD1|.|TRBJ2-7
CASSLGTGYYYEQYF
TGCGCCAGCAGCTTGGGGACAGGGTACTACTACGAGCAGTACTTC
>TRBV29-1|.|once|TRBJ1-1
CSVQQPGTEAFF
TGCAGCGTCCAACAGCCGGGCACTGAAGCTTTCTTT
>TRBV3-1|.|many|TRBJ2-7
CASSRRAYEQYF
TGTGCCAGCAGCCGACGGGCATACGAGCAGTACTTC
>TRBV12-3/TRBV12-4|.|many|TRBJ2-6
CASWSYGANVLTF
TGTGCCAGCTGGTCCTATGGGGCCAACGTCCTGACTTTC
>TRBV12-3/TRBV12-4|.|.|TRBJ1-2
CASSFGVTAGLGYTF
TGTGCCAGCAGTTTTGGGGTTACAGCGGGGCTTGGCTACACCTTC
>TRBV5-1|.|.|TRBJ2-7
CASSGGTMPYEQYF
TGCGCCAGCAGCGGCGGGACAATGCCCTACGAGCAGTACTTC
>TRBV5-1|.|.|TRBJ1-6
CASSRGRDNSPLHF
TGCGCCAGCAGCCGTGGGAGAGATAATTCACCCCTCCACTTT
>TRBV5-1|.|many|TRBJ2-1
CASSLGTKSQDHEQFF
TGCGCCAGCAGCTTGGGAACCAAAAGCCAGGACCATGAGCAGTTCTTC
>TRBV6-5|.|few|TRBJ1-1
CASSSRLGHTEAFF
TGTGCCAGCAGCTCCCGTTTAGGCCACACTGAAGCTTTCTTT
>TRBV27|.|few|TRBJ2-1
CASSLLLVRRNEQFF
TGTGCCAGCAGCCTCCTTCTAGTCCGACGCAATGAGCAGTTCTTC
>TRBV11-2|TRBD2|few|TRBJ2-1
CASSLVASGGYNEQFF
TGTGCCAGCAGCTTAGTAGCTAGCGGGGGATACAATGAGCAGTTCTTC
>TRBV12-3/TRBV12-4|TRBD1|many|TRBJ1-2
CASSFRDSVKIRGYTF
TGTGCCAGCAGTTTCCGGGACAGCGTCAAGATACGCGGCTACACCTTC
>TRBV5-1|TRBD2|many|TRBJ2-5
CASSSFLAGETQYF
TGCGCCAGCAGCTCCTTCCTAGCGGGGGAGACCCAGTACTTC
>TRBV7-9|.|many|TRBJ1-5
CASSPEGPSNQPQHF
TGTGCCAGCAGCCCCGAAGGGCCGAGCAATCAGCCCCAGCATTTT
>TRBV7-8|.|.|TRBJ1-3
CASSLAHENTIYF
TGTGCCAGCAGCTTAGCGCATGAAAACACCATATATTTT
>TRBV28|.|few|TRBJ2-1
CASSPHGGEGNEQFF
TGTGCCAGCAGCCCCCACGGAGGAGAGGGAAATGAGCAGTTCTTC
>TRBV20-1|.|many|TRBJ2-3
CSFTGGPPDTQYF
TGCAGTTTTACTGGGGGGCCGCCAGATACGCAGTATTTT
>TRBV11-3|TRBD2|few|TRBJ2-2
CASSPGTSFTGELFF
TGTGCCAGCAGCCCGGGGACTAGCTTCACCGGGGAGCTGTTTTTT
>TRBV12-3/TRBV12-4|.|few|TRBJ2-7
CASSLAVAYEQYF
TGTGCCAGCAGTTTAGCGGTGGCCTACGAGCAGTACTTC
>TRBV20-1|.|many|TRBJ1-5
CSASLRHQPQHF
TGCAGTGCTAGCCTTCGGCATCAGCCCCAGCATTTT
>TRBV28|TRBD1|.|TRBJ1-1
CASSFKRQGGTTEAFF
TGTGCCAGCAGTTTCAAAAGACAGGGAGGGACCACTGAAGCTTTCTTT
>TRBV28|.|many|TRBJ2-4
CASSPLDQNIQYF
TGTGCCAGCAGTCCACTCGACCAAAACATTCAGTACTTC
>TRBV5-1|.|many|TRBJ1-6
CASSPTRIPNSPLHF
TGCGCCAGCAGCCCGACCCGGATTCCTAATTCACCCCTCCACTTT
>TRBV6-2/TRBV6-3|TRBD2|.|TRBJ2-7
CASRSITSGGYEQYF
TGTGCCAGCAGGTCCATTACTAGCGGGGGTTACGAGCAGTACTTC
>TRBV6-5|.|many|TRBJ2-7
CASSYSIGISYEQYF
TGTGCCAGCAGTTACTCGATTGGGATTAGCTACGAGCAGTACTTC
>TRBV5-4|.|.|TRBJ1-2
CASSFRDTQFRGYTF
TGTGCCAGCAGCTTCCGGGACACGCAGTTCCGTGGCTACACCTTC
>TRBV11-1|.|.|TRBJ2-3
CASSSPAGYSNSEYTDTQYF
TGTGCCAGCAGCTCCCCCGCGGGGTACAGCAATTCGGAGTACACAGATACGCAGTATTTT
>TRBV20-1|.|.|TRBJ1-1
CSAFTTGSNTEAFF
TGCAGTGCCTTTACGACAGGATCGAACACTGAAGCTTTCTTT
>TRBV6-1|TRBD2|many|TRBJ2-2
CASSRHGTSLNTGELFF
TGTGCCAGCAGCCGTCATGGGACTAGCCTAAACACCGGGGAGCTGTTTTTT
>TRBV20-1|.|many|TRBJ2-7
CSARDEGEIGPRAYEQYF
TGCAGTGCTAGAGATGAAGGAGAAATAGGACCCCGGGCCTACGAGCAGTACTTC
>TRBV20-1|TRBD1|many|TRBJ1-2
CSARDPPGGVNGYTF
TGCAGTGCTAGAGATCCACCAGGGGGGGTCAATGGCTACACCTTC
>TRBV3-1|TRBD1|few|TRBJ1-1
CASSPTAGGNTEAFF
TGTGCCAGCTCCCCTACTGCAGGGGGGAACACTGAAGCTTTCTTT
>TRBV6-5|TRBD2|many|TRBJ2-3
CASSYSSSGGDTQYF
TGTGCCAGCAGTTACTCGTCTAGCGGGGGCGATACGCAGTATTTT
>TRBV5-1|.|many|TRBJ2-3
CATKEARSDTQYF
TGCGCCACCAAGGAGGCGAGGTCAGATACGCAGTATTTT
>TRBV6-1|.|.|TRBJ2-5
CASSRPGTRTTQYF
TGTGCCAGCAGCCGACCTGGGACCCGGACGACCCAGTACTTC
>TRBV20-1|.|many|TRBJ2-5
CSARDGASLETQYF
TGCAGTGCTAGAGATGGGGCTAGCTTGGAGACCCAGTACTTC
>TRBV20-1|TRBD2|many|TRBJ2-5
CSARGTSGREETQYF
TGCAGTGCTAGAGGAACTAGCGGGAGGGAAGAGACCCAGTACTTC
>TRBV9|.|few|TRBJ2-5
CASSVGDQGTQYF
TGTGCCAGCAGCGTAGGGGATCAAGGGACCCAGTACTTC
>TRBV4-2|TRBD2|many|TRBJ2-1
CASSQAGLAGGPRYNEQFF
TGTGCCAGCAGCCAAGCGGGACTAGCGGGAGGGCCGAGGTACAATGAGCAGTTCTTC
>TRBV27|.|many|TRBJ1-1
CASSLYLGRDTEAFF
TGTGCCAGCAGTTTATACCTAGGTCGGGACACTGAAGCTTTCTTT
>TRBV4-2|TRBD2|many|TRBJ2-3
CASSRTSGLRDTQYF
TGTGCCAGCAGCCGGACTAGCGGGCTCCGAGATACGCAGTATTTT
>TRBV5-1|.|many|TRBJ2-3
CASSPSSPTDTQYF
TGCGCCAGCAGCCCTTCATCGCCCACAGATACGCAGTATTTT
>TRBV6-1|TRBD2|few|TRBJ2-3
CASSDRTSGLNTQYF
TGTGCCAGCAGTGACAGGACTAGCGGGCTCAATACGCAGTATTTT
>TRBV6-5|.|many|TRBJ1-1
CASSSFAEAFF
TGTGCCAGCAGTTCCTTTGCTGAAGCTTTCTTT